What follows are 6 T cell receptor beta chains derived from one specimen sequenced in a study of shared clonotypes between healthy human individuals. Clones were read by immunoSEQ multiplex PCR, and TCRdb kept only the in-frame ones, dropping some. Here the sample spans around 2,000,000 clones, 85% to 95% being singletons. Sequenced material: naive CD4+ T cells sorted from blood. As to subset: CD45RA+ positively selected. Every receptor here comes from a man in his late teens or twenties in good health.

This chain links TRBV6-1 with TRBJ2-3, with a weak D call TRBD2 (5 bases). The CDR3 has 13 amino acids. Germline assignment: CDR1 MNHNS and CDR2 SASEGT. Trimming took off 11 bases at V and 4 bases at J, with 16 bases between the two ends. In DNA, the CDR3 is TGTGCCGGGGATAGTGGGAGCCCAGATACGCAGTATTTT. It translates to CAGDSGSPDTQYF.

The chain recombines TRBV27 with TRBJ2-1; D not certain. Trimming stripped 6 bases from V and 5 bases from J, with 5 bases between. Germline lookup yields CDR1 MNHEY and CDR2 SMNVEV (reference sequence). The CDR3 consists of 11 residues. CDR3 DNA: TGTGCCAGCAGACCCGACAATGAGCAGTTCTTC. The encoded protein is CASRPDNEQFF.

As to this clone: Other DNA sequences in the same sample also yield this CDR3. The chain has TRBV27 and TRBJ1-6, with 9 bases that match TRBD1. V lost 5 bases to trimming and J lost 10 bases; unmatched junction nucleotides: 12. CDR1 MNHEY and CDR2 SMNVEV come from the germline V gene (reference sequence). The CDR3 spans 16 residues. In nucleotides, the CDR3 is TGTGCCAGCAGTCGAAAGACAGGGGGTATGGACTCACCCCTCCACTTT. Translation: CASSRKTGGMDSPLHF.

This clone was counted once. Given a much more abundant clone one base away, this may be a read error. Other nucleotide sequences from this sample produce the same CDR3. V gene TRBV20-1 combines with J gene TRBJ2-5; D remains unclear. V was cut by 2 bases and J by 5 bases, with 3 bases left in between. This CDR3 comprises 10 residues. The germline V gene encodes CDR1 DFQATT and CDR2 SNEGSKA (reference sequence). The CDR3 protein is CSARQETQYF. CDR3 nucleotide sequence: TGCAGTGCTAGACAGGAGACCCAGTACTTC.

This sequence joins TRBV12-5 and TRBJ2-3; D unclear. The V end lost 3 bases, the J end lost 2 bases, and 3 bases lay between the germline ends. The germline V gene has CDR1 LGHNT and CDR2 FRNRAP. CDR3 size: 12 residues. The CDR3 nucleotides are TGTGCTAGTGGTTTACCCACAGATACGCAGTATTTT. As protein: CASGLPTDTQYF. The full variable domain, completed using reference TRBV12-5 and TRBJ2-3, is DARVTQTPRHKVTEMGQEVTMRCQPILGHNTVFWYRQTMMQGLELLAYFRNRAPLDDSGMPKDRFSAEMPDATLATLKIQPSEPRDSAVYFCASGLPTDTQYFGPGTRLTVL.

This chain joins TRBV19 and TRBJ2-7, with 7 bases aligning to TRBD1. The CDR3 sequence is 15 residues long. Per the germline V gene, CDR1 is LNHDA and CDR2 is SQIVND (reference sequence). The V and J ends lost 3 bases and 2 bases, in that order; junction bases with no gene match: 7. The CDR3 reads CASSIQGQKTYEQYF. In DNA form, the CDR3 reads TGTGCCAGTAGTATCCAGGGACAGAAGACCTACGAGCAGTACTTC.